The TCR beta chain described here comes from a study of OX40 agonist ivuxolimab in advanced cancers. The study, taken as a whole, reports: Clonal expansion was among the lowest in partial responders at 0.1-3.0 mg/kg, especially CD8+. Clones of CD4+ and CD8+ blood T cells grew by week 6 at doses of 0.1 to 3.0 mg/kg.

Comment on this clone: Its antigen is not known.

Profiling relied on immunoSEQ multiplex PCR, and the TCRdb table lists in-frame clones only, not all of them. The sample yields approximately 70,000 clones, about three quarters seen once. The origin of this receptor is an adult with an advanced solid tumor such as melanoma, head and neck, liver or kidney cancer. The specimen comprised CD4+ or CD8+ T cells sorted from blood, sampled in a trial of the OX40 agonist ivuxolimab.

The CDR3 sequence is CATSRKDSGEQYF. CDR3 coding DNA: TGTGCCACCAGCAGAAAGGACTCTGGCGAGCAGTACTTC. This chain uses TRBV15 with TRBJ2-7; tentatively, D is TRBD2 (5 bases). Germline loops: CDR1 LNHNV, CDR2 YYDKDF (reference sequence). The length of the CDR3 is 13 residues. V lost 2 bases and J 6 bases, leaving 11 bases between the germline ends.